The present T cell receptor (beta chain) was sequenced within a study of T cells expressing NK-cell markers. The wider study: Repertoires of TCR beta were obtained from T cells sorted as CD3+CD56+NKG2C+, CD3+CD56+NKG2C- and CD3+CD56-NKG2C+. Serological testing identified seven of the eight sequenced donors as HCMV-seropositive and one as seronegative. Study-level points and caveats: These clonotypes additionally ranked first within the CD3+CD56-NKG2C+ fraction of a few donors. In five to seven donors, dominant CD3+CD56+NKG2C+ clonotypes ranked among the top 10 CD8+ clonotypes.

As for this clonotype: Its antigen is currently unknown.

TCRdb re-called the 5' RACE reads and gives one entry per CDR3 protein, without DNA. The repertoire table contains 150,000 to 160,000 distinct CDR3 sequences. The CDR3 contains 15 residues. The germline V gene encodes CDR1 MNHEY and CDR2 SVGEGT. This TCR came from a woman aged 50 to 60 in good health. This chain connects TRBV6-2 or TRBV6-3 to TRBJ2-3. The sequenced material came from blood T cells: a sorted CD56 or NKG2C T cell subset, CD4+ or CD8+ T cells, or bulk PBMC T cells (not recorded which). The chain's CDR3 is CASSQGRTSTDTQYF.